Below are 8 T cell receptor beta chains sequenced from a single sample in a study of beta chain features in type 1 diabetes (dated by TCRdb to 2016 to 2019). Libraries came from the immunoSEQ multiplex PCR assay. The entire isolated RNA was reverse transcribed using the High Capacity cDNA Reverse Transcription Kit, and thus expressed TCRB transcripts were sequenced. Here the immuneACCESS table is served through TCRdb, limited to in-frame sequences with V and J called. Missing clones are a known gap in these copies; in checked studies unresolved V genes cover under half, and the rest lacks a known reason. Present in this sample are hundreds of thousands of clones, 30% of which were seen just once. Around 0.065% of the sample is taken by the ten largest. The sample was naive CD4+ T cells from blood. Interpreted using the paper, the cell subset or site label stands for: true naive CD4+ T cells. All receptors derive from a young man in good health.

This clone was seen more than once but under ten times. The genes are TRBV29-1 and TRBJ1-3, with D hard to call. The CDR3 has 12 amino acids. Germline assignment: CDR1 SQVTM and CDR2 ANQGSEA. Trimming cost V 7 bases and J 2 bases, with 9 bases left between them. The CDR3 DNA reads TGCAGCGCCAGACAAGCTGGAAACACCATATATTTT. The encoded protein is CSARQAGNTIYF.

This sequence joins TRBV19 and TRBJ2-7, with D unresolved. There are 16 residues in the CDR3. V was trimmed by 6 bases and J by 0 bases, leaving 18 bases between them. Germline V gives CDR1 LNHDA, CDR2 SQIVND (reference sequence). The CDR3 DNA sequence: TGTGCCAGTAGCCCTTGGACCAAACCCGCCTCCTACGAGCAGTACTTC. Translating gives CASSPWTKPASYEQYF.

There are a few counts of this clone. The gene calls are TRBV25-1 and TRBJ2-7; D might be TRBD1 (5 bases). V was clipped by 2 bases and J by 3 bases, with 5 bases between them. Germline CDR1 MGHDK, CDR2 SYGVNS. This CDR3 contains 12 residues. The CDR3 DNA reads TGTGCCAGCAGTGAACAGGGCTACGAGCAGTACTTC. It specifies CASSEQGYEQYF.

This clone was seen a single time. The chain uses TRBV7-9 and TRBJ1-2; TRBD1 is a possible D gene (5 bases). Looked up from germline, CDR1 is SEHNR and CDR2 is FQNEAQ (reference sequence). Trimming removed 1 base from V and 4 bases from J, with 10 bases in between. This CDR3 comprises 14 residues. This chain's CDR3 is CASSLDQGGYGYTF. CDR3 sequence (DNA): TGTGCCAGCAGCTTAGATCAGGGAGGCTATGGCTACACCTTC.

This chain joins TRBV5-1 and TRBJ2-1, with 9 positions matching TRBD2. Germline assignment: CDR1 SGHRS and CDR2 YFSETQ. CDR3 length equals 17 residues. V gave up 0 bases and J gave up 5 bases; unmatched junction bases: 9. The CDR3 nucleotides are TGCGCCAGCAGCTTGGGTATTCTAGCGGGACCCGACAATGAGCAGTTCTTC. Protein sequence: CASSLGILAGPDNEQFF.

This chain uses TRBV7-6 with TRBJ2-1; possibly TRBD1 for D (5 bases). The CDR3 is 14 amino acids. Germline values: CDR1 SGHVS, CDR2 FNYEAQ. Trimming took 8 bases from V and 1 from J, leaving 12 bases between them. Written as DNA, the CDR3 is TGTGCCAGCGCAACAGGCCCTTCCTACAATGAGCAGTTCTTC. Amino acid sequence: CASATGPSYNEQFF.

The DNA of the CDR3 is TGCGCCAGCACCGACCAAGTTGGTACTGAAGCTTTCTTT. This translates into CASTDQVGTEAFF. J is TRBJ1-1 and V is TRBV5-1; D ambiguous. Trimming stripped 6 bases from V and 5 bases from J, with 14 bases between. The germline V gene encodes CDR1 SGHRS and CDR2 YFSETQ. The CDR3 runs to 13 residues.

In its sample, this clone was seen once. The same CDR3 arises from other DNA sequences in this sample as well. The chain uses TRBV9 and TRBJ2-7; 11 nucleotides match TRBD2. From germline, CDR1 is SGDLS and CDR2 YYNGEE. V gave up 2 bases and J gave up 4 bases; unmatched junction bases: 5. The CDR3 loop spans 15 amino acids. CDR3 region: CASSVGLAASYEQYF. In nucleotides, the CDR3 is TGTGCCAGCAGCGTGGGACTAGCGGCCTCATACGAGCAGTACTTC.